Presented here are 22 T cell receptor beta chains from one specimen sequenced in a study of CD8+CD57+ T cells in acquired aplastic anemia. For CDR3 and TCR beta VDJ profiling, genomic DNA was the template used. Via MiXCR, TCRdb re-called the reads, giving one row per CDR3 protein. The sample contains under 350,000 distinct CDR3 sequences, 56% of which appear only once. CD8+CD57+ cell expansion had been shown by flow cytometry in patients chosen for sequencing. The sample comprised sorted CD4+, CD8+, or CD8+CD57+ T cells (not recorded which) from PBMCs. The receptors were gathered from a human donor with aplastic anemia.

Only a few counts were recorded for this clonotype. The chain is built from TRBV15 and TRBJ2-7; tentatively, D is TRBD2 (5 bases). Looked up from germline, CDR1 is LNHNV and CDR2 is YYDKDF (reference sequence). V dropped 1 base and J dropped 3 bases, with 13 bases sitting between them. The CDR3 is made up of 15 amino acids. The CDR3 spells CATSRGRTRDYEQYF. The CDR3 DNA reads as TGTGCCACCAGCAGAGGGAGGACCCGAGACTACGAGCAGTACTTC.

To note about this clonotype: Relative to the germline gene, one junction end is altered; a read error may explain this. The genes are TRBV7-6 and TRBJ1-4, with D possibly TRBD1 on 5 matching bases. This CDR3 spans 13 amino acids. Germline CDR1 and CDR2: SGHVS and FNYEAQ. CDR3 in DNA: TGTGTCAGCAGCTCTCCCGGGACGGAAAAACTGTTTTTT. As protein: CVSSSPGTEKLFF. Based on the CDR3 plus reference TRBV7-6 and TRBJ1-4, the full variable domain is GAGVSQSPRYKVTKRGQDVALRCDPISGHVSLYWYRQALGQGPEFLTYFNYEAQQDKSGLPNDRFSAERPEGSISTLTIQRTEQRDSAMYRCVSSSPGTEKLFFGSGTQLSVL.

This clonotype came up many times. V is TRBV6-2 or TRBV6-3 and J is TRBJ2-7, with D possibly TRBD2 on 6 matching bases. V was trimmed by 7 bases and J by 3 bases, leaving 16 bases between them. Per the germline V gene, CDR1 is MNHEY and CDR2 is SVGEGT. The CDR3 runs 14 residues. The CDR3 coding sequence is TGTGCCAGCAAACCCCCCGGGGGTATCTACGAGCAGTACTTC. Protein product: CASKPPGGIYEQYF.

The chain carries TRBV7-3 and TRBJ2-1; D not resolved. The CDR3 is made up of 17 amino acids. Germline CDR1 is SGHTA and CDR2 is FQGTGA. The ends were cut back, 1 base at V and 3 bases at J, with 16 bases in the middle. The CDR3 sequence: CASSLKSPNYLYNEQFF. The CDR3, as DNA: TGTGCCAGCAGCTTAAAGAGCCCGAATTATCTCTACAATGAGCAGTTCTTC.

The chain is built from TRBV20-1 and TRBJ1-2; D is unclear. V gave up 1 base and J gave up 3 bases, with 3 bases separating them. The CDR3 runs 11 residues. Germline-derived CDR1 and CDR2 are DFQATT and SNEGSKA (reference sequence). CDR3 protein: CSARVHYGYTF. CDR3 sequence (DNA): TGCAGTGCTAGAGTACACTATGGCTACACCTTC.

Note on this clonotype: A much larger clonotype is one base distant, so this may be a read error. The chain couples TRBV6-2 or TRBV6-3 to TRBJ1-5; TRBD1 aligns across 8 bases. The CDR3 runs to 19 residues. Germline V CDR1 and CDR2: MNHEY, SVGEGT. Here the CDR3 DNA reads TGTGCCGGCAGATCCTTGGGGACAGGAGTCGACCTTAGCAATCAGCCCCAGCATTTT. This translates into CAGRSLGTGVDLSNQPQHF.

This clonotype was seen at least ten times. The V and J genes are TRBV12-3 or TRBV12-4 and TRBJ2-7; D ambiguous. The V end lost 2 bases, the J end lost 6 bases, and 17 bases lay between the germline ends. This CDR3 is 15 amino acids long. Here the CDR3 reads CASSLQDGLIVEQYF. The CDR3 bases are TGTGCCAGCAGTTTACAGGATGGGTTAATCGTCGAGCAGTACTTC.

This clonotype was seen just once. The chain has TRBV6-4 and TRBJ1-6; perhaps TRBD1 as D (5 bases). CDR3 length: 19 residues. Trimming cost V 6 bases and J 7 bases, with 28 bases left between them. The germline CDR1 and CDR2 sequences are MRHNA and SNTAGT. The CDR3 sequence is CASRQAWNTGELRNSPLHF. DNA of the CDR3: TGTGCCAGCAGACAGGCCTGGAACACCGGGGAGCTACGGAATTCACCCCTCCACTTT.

This clonotype came up many times. The chain is built from TRBV5-8 and TRBJ2-2, with D hard to call. Germline lookup yields CDR1 SGHTS and CDR2 YDEGEE. V shed 0 bases and J shed 8 bases, with 8 bases lying between them. CDR3 size: 13 residues. In DNA, the CDR3 is TGTGCCAGCAGCTTGGATGGTGTGGGGGAGCTGTTTTTT. Amino acid sequence: CASSLDGVGELFF.

Points on this clonotype: Because it lacks the conserved phenylalanine or tryptophan at the end, this CDR3 is likely a read error. V is TRBV20-1 and J is TRBJ2-3; TRBD2 matches at 9 bases. The CDR3 spans 13 residues. In germline, CDR1 is DFQATT, CDR2 SNEGSKA (reference sequence). The J segment lost 6 bases and the V segment lost 3 bases, leaving 4 bases of the junction unmatched. The CDR3 loop reads CSARLAGADTQYL. CDR3 nucleotides: TGCAGTGCTAGGTTAGCGGGGGCCGATACGCAGTATCTT.

The sample holds one count of this clonotype. The chain is built from TRBV7-3 and TRBJ1-1; 9 positions match TRBD1. The CDR3 is 14 amino acids. CDR1 SGHTA and CDR2 FQGTGA come from the germline V gene. Trimming at V came to 6 bases and at J to 4 bases, leaving 6 bases not matched to a gene. The CDR3: CASSSTGGLTEAFF. Here the CDR3 DNA reads TGTGCCAGCAGTTCGACAGGGGGTCTCACTGAAGCTTTCTTT.

The chain is built from TRBV7-9 and TRBJ1-5; the D gene is possibly TRBD1 (6 bases). V was trimmed by 5 bases and J by 4 bases, leaving 18 bases between them. The CDR3 runs 16 residues. Germline loops: CDR1 SEHNR, CDR2 FQNEAQ (reference sequence). CDR3 DNA: TGTGCCAGCAGCCCTGCTCTCCGGGGGGCAAATCAGCCCCAGCATTTT. Protein: CASSPALRGANQPQHF.

CDR3 in amino acids: CASSFEVGPLHF. CDR3 DNA sequence: TGTGCCAGCAGCTTTGAAGTGGGGCCCCTCCACTTT. The V and J genes are TRBV7-2 and TRBJ1-6; D ambiguous. V lost 3 bases, J lost 13 bases, and 10 bases lay in between. This CDR3 has 12 amino acids. Germline assignment: CDR1 SGHTA and CDR2 FQGNSA.

This clonotype was counted between two and nine times. This chain joins TRBV19 and TRBJ2-7; 8 nucleotides agree with TRBD1. The germline CDR1 and CDR2 sequences are LNHDA and SQIVND (reference sequence). With V trimmed by 3 bases and J by 4 bases, 2 bases remained unmatched. This CDR3 has 13 residues. In nucleotides, the CDR3 is TGTGCCAGTAGTATCGACAGGGGATACGAGCAGTACTTC. Protein product: CASSIDRGYEQYF.

This chain joins TRBV25-1 and TRBJ1-1; a weak D match, TRBD1 (5 bases). This CDR3 contains 12 residues. The ends were cut back, 6 bases at V and 6 bases at J, with 11 bases in the middle. Germline CDR1 MGHDK, CDR2 SYGVNS. This CDR3 is CASRGGKAEAFF. The CDR3 nucleotides read TGTGCCAGCAGGGGGGGGAAAGCTGAAGCTTTCTTT.

There are a few counts of this clonotype. The chain recombines TRBV7-8 with TRBJ1-6; 8 bases line up with TRBD1. V was pared by 5 bases and J by 7 bases, with 4 bases of the junction left unmatched. The germline V gene has CDR1 SGHVS and CDR2 FQNEAQ. This CDR3 spans 14 amino acids. The CDR3 region has the DNA TGTGCCAGCAGCATTGGACAGGGAAATTCACCCCTCCACTTT. Its translation is CASSIGQGNSPLHF.

The J gene is TRBJ2-5, the V gene TRBV20-1; 9 bases map to TRBD2. The V segment lost 5 bases and the J segment 1 base; nucleotides outside the gene matches: 5. This CDR3 is 14 amino acids long. Germline CDR1 DFQATT, CDR2 SNEGSKA (reference sequence). For the CDR3, the DNA is TGCAGTGCTTATCCTAGCGGGGTCCAAGAGACCCAGTACTTC. Its protein product is CSAYPSGVQETQYF.

The CDR3: CASRREKGSGANVLTF. The DNA for the CDR3 is TGCGCCAGCAGACGAGAGAAGGGTTCTGGGGCCAACGTCCTGACTTTC. V and J are TRBV10-1 and TRBJ2-6; D remains ambiguous. Looked up from germline, CDR1 is WNHNN and CDR2 is SYGVQD (reference sequence). V gave up 6 bases and J gave up 1 base, with 13 bases separating them. CDR3 length: 16 amino acids.

This chain uses TRBV19 with TRBJ2-1; TRBD2 matches 12 bases. V was pared by 6 bases and J by 3 bases, with 6 bases of the junction left unmatched. This CDR3 has 16 amino acids. The germline CDR1 and CDR2 sequences are LNHDA and SQIVND (reference sequence). This CDR3 is CASRLTSGGFYNEQFF. The CDR3 bases are TGTGCCAGTAGACTGACTAGCGGGGGTTTCTACAATGAGCAGTTCTTC.

This clonotype has a count of ten or more. J is TRBJ2-1 and V is TRBV19; D is unclear. This CDR3 comprises 13 residues. The germline V gene has CDR1 LNHDA and CDR2 SQIVND (reference sequence). Trimming took off 8 bases at V and 1 base at J, with 9 bases between the two ends. In nucleotides, the CDR3 is TGTGCCAGTTTCTCCCGTTCCTACAATGAGCAGTTCTTC. This codes for CASFSRSYNEQFF.

About this clonotype itself: The junction shows a germline mismatch at one end, possibly a read error. CDR3 protein: CASSLGSGSDYEQFF. CDR3 DNA: TGTGCTAGCAGCTTAGGTAGCGGGAGTGATTATGAGCAGTTCTTC. V gene TRBV7-7 combines with J gene TRBJ2-1; 9 bases match TRBD2. The CDR3 is made up of 15 amino acids. The germline gives CDR1 SSHAT, CDR2 FNYEAQ (reference sequence).

The chain is built from TRBV29-1 and TRBJ1-4; D gene uncertain. V shed 0 bases and J shed 7 bases, with 15 bases lying between them. The germline V gene encodes CDR1 SQVTM and CDR2 ANQGSEA. This CDR3 contains 15 residues. DNA for the CDR3: TGCAGCGTTGAAGATTGGAGGGAAGGCGGTGAAAAACTGTTTTTT. It specifies CSVEDWREGGEKLFF.